This TCR beta chain is drawn from a study of T cell changes during pregnancy in multiple sclerosis. The CDR3 runs 16 residues. Deletions cut 6 bases from V and 0 bases from J, with 18 bases between. Germline lookup yields CDR1 KGHSH and CDR2 LQKENI. This table comes from immunoSEQ multiplex PCR, and its TCRdb copy is limited to in-frame clones, with some not included. This sample has about 73,000 clones, with around 90% found just once. The chain has TRBV18 and TRBJ2-7; maybe TRBD2 (5 bases). The specimen was peripheral blood, collected after pregnancy. This clonotype was sampled from a female donor in good health, enrolled as a control in a pregnancy study. Written as DNA, the CDR3 is TGTGCCAGCTCCCCGATTCCCGGGGATATCTCCTACGAGCAGTACTTC. Encoded protein: CASSPIPGDISYEQYF.